The 27 T cell receptor beta chains presented below share a single source sample, sequenced in a study of sequential checkpoint blockade in melanoma. The assay was immunoSEQ multiplex PCR, and TCRdb's table has in-frame clones only and misses some. This sample has about 18,000 clones, with 69% found just once. As for treatment: randomized to nivolumab then ipilimumab (arm A) or the reverse (arm B). Source: CD8+ T cells sorted from blood (inferred from file names), taken from a patient given nivolumab and ipilimumab in sequence. Receptors were obtained from a human donor with melanoma.

This chain links TRBV6-1 with TRBJ2-6; D is uncertain. V dropped 4 bases and J dropped 0 bases, with 7 bases sitting between them. The CDR3 is made up of 15 amino acids. CDR1 is MNHNS and CDR2 is SASEGT in the germline V gene. The chain's CDR3 is CASSVETSGANVLTF. Here the CDR3 DNA reads TGTGCCAGCAGTGTGGAGACCTCTGGGGCCAACGTCCTGACTTTC.

This sequence joins TRBV10-3 and TRBJ2-1, with 8 bases matching TRBD2. V dropped 4 bases and J dropped 4; count of bases not matched to a gene: 3. Germline V gene lookup returns CDR1 ENHRY and CDR2 SYGVKD. The CDR3 runs to 14 residues. The CDR3 loop is CAISGGRSYNEQFF. The CDR3 bases are TGTGCCATCAGTGGCGGGAGGAGTTACAATGAGCAGTTCTTC.

The J gene is TRBJ2-1, the V gene TRBV2; possible D gene TRBD1, 6 bases. This CDR3 is built from 13 residues. The V gene lost 4 bases and the J gene lost 8 bases, with 12 bases spanning the gap. Germline V gene data show CDR1 as SNHLY and CDR2 as FYNNEI. This CDR3 reads CASSGLSGDEQFF. The CDR3 DNA sequence: TGTGCCAGCAGTGGTCTGTCAGGGGATGAGCAGTTCTTC.

This clone showed up just a few times. The chain has TRBV5-1 and TRBJ2-1, with 9 bases aligning to TRBD1. Germline V gene lookup returns CDR1 SGHRS and CDR2 YFSETQ. The CDR3 has 17 amino acids. The ends lost 3 bases at V and 3 bases at J; junction bases unmatched: 10. This CDR3 is CASSSSPGTGNYNEQFF. CDR3 DNA sequence: TGCGCCAGCAGCTCCTCACCCGGGACAGGGAACTACAATGAGCAGTTCTTC.

The V call is TRBV2, the J call TRBJ2-7; unclear D gene. This CDR3 is 13 amino acids long. The ends were cut back, 8 bases at V and 4 bases at J, with 15 bases in the middle. CDR1 is SNHLY, CDR2 FYNNEI, per germline. The DNA of the CDR3 is TGTGCCAGCGCCCTCAGGTCGGTTTACGAGCAGTACTTC. Translated: CASALRSVYEQYF.

This chain links TRBV28 with TRBJ2-7, with 8 bases matching TRBD1. The V and J ends lost 6 bases and 3 bases, in that order; junction bases with no gene match: 10. The CDR3 runs to 15 residues. Looked up from germline, CDR1 is MDHEN and CDR2 is SYDVKM. CDR3 sequence: CASSGFGTGNYEQYF. The CDR3, as DNA: TGTGCCAGCAGCGGGTTCGGGACAGGAAACTACGAGCAGTACTTC.

The chain recombines TRBV2 with TRBJ1-5; D may be TRBD1 (5 bases). V lost 6 bases, J lost 5 bases, and 8 bases lay in between. This CDR3 comprises 12 residues. Per germline, CDR1 SNHLY and CDR2 FYNNEI. The CDR3 DNA follows: TGTGCCAGCAGGGACATAGATCAGCCCCAGCATTTT. It yields the protein CASRDIDQPQHF.

This chain uses TRBV27 with TRBJ1-5; D is perhaps TRBD1 (5 bases). This CDR3 comprises 16 residues. Germline V gene data show CDR1 as MNHEY and CDR2 as SMNVEV (reference sequence). V was cut by 0 bases and J by 6 bases, with 15 bases left in between. CDR3 region: CASSLSGGVGSQPQHF. The CDR3 DNA reads as TGTGCCAGCAGTTTATCCGGGGGTGTAGGTAGTCAGCCCCAGCATTTT.

The J gene is TRBJ2-1, the V gene TRBV6-4; no clear D. The CDR3 extends over 13 amino acids. V was pared by 6 bases and J by 10 bases, with 16 bases between. Germline loops: CDR1 MRHNA, CDR2 SNTAGT. In DNA, the CDR3 is TGTGCCAGCAGCAGAACGGAGAGAACCGAGCAGTTCTTC. Its translation is CASSRTERTEQFF.

This clone was detected only a few times. J is TRBJ2-7 and V is TRBV11-3, with TRBD1 matching over 8 bases. The CDR3 has 17 residues. After removal of 1 base from V and 2 bases from J, the junction contained 10 bases not matched to a gene. Germline V gives CDR1 SGHNT, CDR2 YENEEA. The CDR3 reads CASSLGRVAGGTYEQYF. CDR3 DNA: TGTGCCAGCAGCTTAGGAAGAGTGGCAGGGGGCACCTACGAGCAGTACTTC.

The chain carries TRBV7-9 and TRBJ2-1; 11 positions agree with TRBD2. V gave up 5 bases and J gave up 0 bases; unmatched junction bases: 3. The CDR3 runs 16 residues. Germline V gene lookup returns CDR1 SEHNR and CDR2 FQNEAQ (reference sequence). As DNA, the CDR3 is TGTGCCAGCAGCAGTAGCGGGGGGGCCTCCTACAATGAGCAGTTCTTC. Encoded protein: CASSSSGGASYNEQFF.

The chain has TRBV5-1 and TRBJ2-1; 9 bases match TRBD1. Per germline, CDR1 SGHRS and CDR2 YFSETQ. The CDR3 runs 15 residues. V was clipped by 4 bases and J by 0 bases; unmatched bases: 2. The CDR3 loop reads CASSEGQGSYNEQFF. The CDR3 DNA reads TGCGCCAGCAGCGAGGGACAGGGCTCCTACAATGAGCAGTTCTTC.

V usage is TRBV4-2 and J usage is TRBJ1-1; D not resolved. The germline V gene has CDR1 LGHNA and CDR2 YNFKEQ. V was cut by 0 bases and J by 1 base, with 3 bases left in between. This CDR3 region has 13 residues. This CDR3 reads CASSQDRNTEAFF. CDR3 DNA sequence: TGTGCCAGCAGCCAAGATCGGAACACTGAAGCTTTCTTT.

The rearrangement joins TRBV4-1 to TRBJ1-2; tentative D call: TRBD1 (5 bases). The CDR3 is made up of 17 amino acids. Trimming removed 0 bases from V and 1 base from J, with 15 bases in between. The germline V gene encodes CDR1 MGHRA and CDR2 YSYEKL. The CDR3 nucleotides read TGCGCCAGCAGCCAAGAGACGAACGCACAGGATAACTATGGCTACACCTTC. Translated: CASSQETNAQDNYGYTF.

This chain links TRBV7-9 with TRBJ2-2; 11 bases are a match to TRBD1. CDR3 length: 18 residues. Germline CDR1 reads SEHNR; CDR2 reads FQNEAQ (reference sequence). With V trimmed by 1 base and J by 0 bases, 4 bases remained unmatched. CDR3 sequence reads: CASSLDWGQGANTGELFF. The CDR3 DNA is TGTGCCAGCAGCTTAGATTGGGGACAGGGGGCGAACACCGGGGAGCTGTTTTTT. Looking up the rest from reference TRBV7-9 and TRBJ2-2 gives the full variable domain: DTGVSQNPRHKITKRGQNVTFRCDPISEHNRLYWYRQTLGQGPEFLTYFQNEAQLEKSRLLSDRFSAERPKGSFSTLEIQRTEQGDSAMYLCASSLDWGQGANTGELFFGEGSRLTVL.

The genes are TRBV28 and TRBJ1-2, with 8 nucleotides matching TRBD1. Germline V CDR1 and CDR2: MDHEN, SYDVKM. This CDR3 comprises 15 residues. V was pared by 6 bases and J by 6 bases, with 12 bases of the junction left unmatched. The CDR3, as DNA: TGTGCCAGCAGATTTAACGGAGGACAGGGAGATGGCTACACCTTC. It translates to CASRFNGGQGDGYTF.

The V gene is TRBV5-1, the J gene TRBJ2-1, with a tentative D call TRBD2 (5 bases). CDR1 and CDR2 (germline): SGHRS, YFSETQ. Trimming stripped 2 bases from V and 5 bases from J, with 8 bases between. This CDR3 is built from 13 residues. The CDR3 reads CASSLGGHNEQFF. As DNA, the CDR3 is TGCGCCAGCAGCTTAGGCGGGCACAATGAGCAGTTCTTC.

This clone was picked up one time. The chain employs TRBV19 and TRBJ2-6; possible D gene TRBD2, 6 bases. Germline V gene lookup returns CDR1 LNHDA and CDR2 SQIVND (reference sequence). V was shortened by 3 bases and J by 0 bases, with 12 bases between the two germline ends. The CDR3 consists of 17 residues. Here the CDR3 DNA reads TGTGCCAGTAGTATTGGGGACTCCCTCTCTGGGGCCAACGTCCTGACTTTC. It encodes CASSIGDSLSGANVLTF.

The chain couples TRBV5-4 to TRBJ1-1; 9 nucleotides match TRBD1. CDR1 SGHNT and CDR2 YYREEE come from the germline V gene (reference sequence). The junction had 4 bases not matched to a gene; V was cut back by 0 bases and J by 4 bases. CDR3 size: 15 residues. As DNA, the CDR3 is TGTGCCAGCAGCTTGGGGGACAGGGTGGGCACTGAAGCTTTCTTT. It encodes CASSLGDRVGTEAFF.

The chain uses TRBV28 and TRBJ1-5, with D possibly being TRBD1 (6 bases). CDR1 and CDR2 from the germline V gene are MDHEN and SYDVKM. This CDR3 region has 13 residues. V lost 3 bases to trimming and J lost 5 bases, with 8 bases between them. The chain's CDR3 is CASSLRGYQPQHF. Written as DNA, the CDR3 is TGTGCCAGCAGTTTGAGGGGGTATCAGCCCCAGCATTTT. Variable domain in full (rest from reference TRBV28 and TRBJ1-5): DVKVTQSSRYLVKRTGEKVFLECVQDMDHENMFWYRQDPGLGLRLIYFSYDVKMKEKGDIPEGYSVSREKKERFSLILESASTNQTSMYLCASSLRGYQPQHFGDGTRLSIL.

The CDR3 bases are TGTGCCAGCAGTTACTCCCAGAACAATGAGCAGTTCTTC. Translation gives CASSYSQNNEQFF. The chain links TRBV6-5 to TRBJ2-1, with D unclear. Germline loops: CDR1 MNHEY, CDR2 SVGAGI. Between the trimmed V and J ends, which lost 0 bases and 5 bases, there was a span of 5 bases. The CDR3 covers 13 residues.

In DNA form, the CDR3 reads TGTGCCACCCGGACAGGGGGCTATGGCTACACCTTC. It is translated as CATRTGGYGYTF. The chain employs TRBV25-1 and TRBJ1-2; 10 nucleotides match TRBD1. V shed 10 bases and J 4 bases; nucleotides not matched to a gene: 3. The CDR3 extends over 12 amino acids. Germline values: CDR1 MGHDK, CDR2 SYGVNS.

The V and J genes are TRBV15 and TRBJ1-2; D might be TRBD1 (5 bases). CDR3 length equals 16 residues. Germline values: CDR1 LNHNV, CDR2 YYDKDF (reference sequence). V shed 0 bases and J shed 7 bases, with 18 bases lying between them. The CDR3 loop is CATSRDLGPARGGYTF. The CDR3, as DNA: TGTGCCACCAGCAGAGATCTTGGGCCCGCAAGGGGTGGCTACACCTTC.

The genes are TRBV4-1 and TRBJ2-4; maybe TRBD2 (6 bases). Germline V gives CDR1 MGHRA, CDR2 YSYEKL. The CDR3 sequence is 16 residues long. The germline V and J ends were trimmed by 0 bases and 6 bases, with 15 bases remaining between them. The CDR3 here is CASSQDGGYGGNIQYF. The CDR3 region has the DNA TGCGCCAGCAGCCAAGACGGGGGATACGGGGGAAACATTCAGTACTTC.

The rearrangement uses TRBV6-6 and TRBJ2-1; 8 bases line up with TRBD1. In germline, CDR1 is MNHNY, CDR2 SVGAGI (reference sequence). J gave up 1 base and V 6 bases, and 2 bases lay outside the gene matches. The CDR3 covers 14 residues. The CDR3 bases are TGTGCCAGCAGCCGACAGGGGTCCTACAATGAGCAGTTCTTC. It codes for CASSRQGSYNEQFF.

This clone was seen a handful of times. The J gene is TRBJ2-7, the V gene TRBV2; TRBD2 matches at 7 bases. The V and J ends lost 5 bases and 5 bases, in that order; junction bases with no gene match: 3. Germline values: CDR1 SNHLY, CDR2 FYNNEI. The CDR3 is 12 amino acids. The CDR3 nucleotides are TGTGCCAGCAGTTACGGGGGGAACGAGCAGTACTTC. Protein: CASSYGGNEQYF. The entire variable domain, with the rest obtained from reference TRBV2 and TRBJ2-7, is as follows: EPEVTQTPSHQVTQMGQEVILRCVPISNHLYFYWYRQILGQKVEFLVSFYNNEISEKSEIFDDQFSVERPDGSNFTLKIRSTKLEDSAMYFCASSYGGNEQYFGPGTRLTVT.

The chain combines TRBV7-2 with TRBJ2-5; 9 nucleotides line up with TRBD2. V was pared by 6 bases and J by 5 bases, with 10 bases of the junction left unmatched. The CDR3 is 15 residues long. Per the germline V gene, CDR1 is SGHTA and CDR2 is FQGNSA. CDR3 protein: CASSPGGTSRETQYF. CDR3 DNA sequence: TGTGCCAGCAGTCCCGGCGGGACTAGCCGGGAGACCCAGTACTTC.